The present T cell receptor (beta chain) was sequenced within a study of graft-versus-host responses after intestinal transplantation. Study in general: Anti-thymocyte globulin induction preceded about 3 years of tacrolimus and steroid maintenance in all recipients. Whole-study findings and limits: GvH clonotypes were identified within recipient marrow, with a subset emerging first in ileum or blood. When patients had graft-donor T cell macrochimerism, their allografts held high graft-versus-host to host-versus-graft clonal ratios.

In germline, CDR1 is WSHSY, CDR2 SAAADI. CDR3 length: 14 residues. Trimming removed 2 bases from V and 4 bases from J, with 10 bases in between. The sample holds a few counts of this clone. As yet, its antigen is unknown. Produced via immunoSEQ multiplex PCR; TCRdb's table is partial and in-frame only. The data contain just under 55,000 clones, about 89% of them seen just once; the ten biggest clones take up around 5.1%. The chain has TRBV10-2 and TRBJ2-3; D is uncertain. The sequence came from a human patient who received an intestinal transplant, so some T cells may come from the graft donor. The material sequenced was PBMCs, taken about 93 weeks after intestinal transplant. This chain's CDR3 is CASSERSQADTQYF. The CDR3 DNA is TGCGCCAGCAGTGAGAGATCTCAAGCAGATACGCAGTATTTT.